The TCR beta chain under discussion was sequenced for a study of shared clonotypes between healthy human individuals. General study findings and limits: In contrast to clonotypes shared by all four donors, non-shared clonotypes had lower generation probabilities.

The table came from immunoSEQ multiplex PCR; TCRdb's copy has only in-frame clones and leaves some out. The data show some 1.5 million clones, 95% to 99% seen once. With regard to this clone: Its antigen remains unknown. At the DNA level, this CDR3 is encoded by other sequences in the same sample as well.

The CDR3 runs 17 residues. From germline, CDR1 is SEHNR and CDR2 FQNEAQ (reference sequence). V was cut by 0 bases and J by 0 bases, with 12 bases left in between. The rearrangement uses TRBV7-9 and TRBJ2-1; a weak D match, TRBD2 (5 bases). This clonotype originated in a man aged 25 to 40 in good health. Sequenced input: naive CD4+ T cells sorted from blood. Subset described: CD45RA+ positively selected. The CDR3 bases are TGTGCCAGCAGCTTAGCGGGCGGGTCTAGCTCCTACAATGAGCAGTTCTTC. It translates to CASSLAGGSSSYNEQFF.